The 7 T cell receptor beta chains below were found in one sample sequenced in a study of T cells in Graves' hyperthyroidism and ophthalmopathy. What was amplified from RNA transcripts were TCR beta CDR3 regions. A set of HTBI primers served as the primers for a first-round RT-PCR of the TCR CDR3. TCRdb ran MiXCR on the multiplex PCR reads and lists one entry per CDR3 protein. Of 450,000 to 600,000 distinct CDR3 sequences in the sample, about 20% were seen once. The sample comprised blood. The receptors stem from a middle-aged man with Graves' ophthalmopathy.

The gene calls are TRBV11-3 and TRBJ2-1, with TRBD2 matching over 14 bases. In germline, CDR1 is SGHNT, CDR2 YENEEA. The CDR3 has 20 amino acids. V trimming: 8 bases; J trimming: 5 bases; junction bases outside the gene matches: 20. The CDR3 nucleotides are TGTGCCAGCGGATACCCCCCTACCGGGACTAGCGGGAGCGGTCACAATGAGCAGTTCTTC. It encodes CASGYPPTGTSGSGHNEQFF. Combining the CDR3 with reference TRBV11-3 and TRBJ2-1 gives the whole variable domain EAGVVQSPRYKIIEKKQPVAFWCNPISGHNTLYWYLQNLGQGPELLIRYENEEAVDDSQLPKDRFSAERLKGVDSTLKIQPAELGDSAVYLCASGYPPTGTSGSGHNEQFFGPGTRLTVL.

Details on this clonotype: The junction shows a germline mismatch at one end, possibly a read error. The rearrangement uses TRBV5-1 and TRBJ1-4, with a weak D call TRBD1 (5 bases). This CDR3 is 13 amino acids long. CDR1 and CDR2 from the germline V gene are SGHRS and YFSETQ. The CDR3 here is CASSLLGREKLFF. The CDR3, as DNA: TGTGCCAGCAGCTTGCTGGGGCGTGAAAAACTGTTTTTT.

The gene calls are TRBV12-3 or TRBV12-4 and TRBJ2-7, with D perhaps TRBD1 or TRBD2 (5 bases each). The length of the CDR3 is 13 residues. V shed 4 bases and J shed 3 bases, with 10 bases lying between them. The CDR3 loop is CASSWGSNYEQYF. The CDR3 DNA follows: TGTGCCAGCAGTTGGGGGAGTAACTACGAGCAGTACTTC.

This clonotype was seen only once. The chain combines TRBV5-1 with TRBJ2-5; D is unclear. The V gene's germline CDR1 is SGHRS and CDR2 YFSETQ. The germline V and J ends were trimmed by 0 bases and 3 bases, with 12 bases remaining between them. CDR3 size: 15 residues. The CDR3 nucleotides read TGCGCCAGCAGCTTGGGCGGCCTATCCAAAGAGACCCAGTACTTC. Translating it yields CASSLGGLSKETQYF.

J is TRBJ1-2 and V is TRBV14; 8 bases match TRBD1. Germline trimming cut 4 bases from V and 3 bases from J; bases unmatched to any gene: 4. Per germline, CDR1 SGHDN and CDR2 FVKESK. The CDR3 extends over 14 amino acids. The chain's CDR3 is CASSPDRGYYGYTF. The CDR3 coding sequence is TGTGCCAGCAGCCCCGACAGGGGATACTATGGCTACACCTTC.

This clonotype was detected only a few times. Mismatch with germline at one junction end may stem from a read error. The V and J genes are TRBV20-1 and TRBJ2-3; D may match TRBD1 or TRBD2 (5 bases each). CDR3 size: 15 residues. Germline CDR1 is DFQATT and CDR2 is SNEGSKA (reference sequence). The CDR3 DNA sequence: TGCAGTGCGCTACGCGGGTGGGCCCGAGGGGATACGCATTATTTT. It yields the protein CSALRGWARGDTHYF.

This clonotype was seen a handful of times. This chain connects TRBV6-1 to TRBJ2-3; 11 bases align to TRBD2. This CDR3 region has 16 residues. The V and J ends lost 1 base and 6 bases, in that order; junction bases with no gene match: 6. CDR1 MNHNS and CDR2 SASEGT come from the germline V gene. CDR3 nucleotide sequence: TGTGCCAGCAGTGAAGTGACTAGCGGGGCTCGGGATACGCAGTATTTT. It is translated as CASSEVTSGARDTQYF.